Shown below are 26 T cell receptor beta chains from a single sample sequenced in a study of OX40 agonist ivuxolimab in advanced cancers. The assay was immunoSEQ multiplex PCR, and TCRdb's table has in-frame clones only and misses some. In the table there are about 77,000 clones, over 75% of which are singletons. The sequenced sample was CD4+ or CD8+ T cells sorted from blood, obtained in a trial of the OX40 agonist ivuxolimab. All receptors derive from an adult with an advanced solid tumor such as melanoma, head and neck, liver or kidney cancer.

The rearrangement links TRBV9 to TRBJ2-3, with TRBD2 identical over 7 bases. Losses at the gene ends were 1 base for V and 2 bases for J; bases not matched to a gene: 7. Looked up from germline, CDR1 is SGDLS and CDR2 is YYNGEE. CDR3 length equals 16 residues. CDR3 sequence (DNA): TGTGCCAGCAGCGTACGAGGCGGGGGTAACACAGATACGCAGTATTTT. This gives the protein CASSVRGGGNTDTQYF.

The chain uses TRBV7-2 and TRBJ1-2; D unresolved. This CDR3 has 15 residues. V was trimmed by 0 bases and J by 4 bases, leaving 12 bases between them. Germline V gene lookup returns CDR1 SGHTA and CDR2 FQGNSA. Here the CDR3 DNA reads TGTGCCAGCAGCTTAGCCCCCGGCAGTCCCTATGGCTACACCTTC. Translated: CASSLAPGSPYGYTF.

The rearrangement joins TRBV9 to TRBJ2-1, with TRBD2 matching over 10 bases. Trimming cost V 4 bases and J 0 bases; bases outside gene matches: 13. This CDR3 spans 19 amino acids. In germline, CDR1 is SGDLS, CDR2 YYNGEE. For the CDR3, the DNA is TGTGCCAGCAGCTCCTCAATTACTAGCGGGGTTAGCTCCTACAATGAGCAGTTCTTC. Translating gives CASSSSITSGVSSYNEQFF.

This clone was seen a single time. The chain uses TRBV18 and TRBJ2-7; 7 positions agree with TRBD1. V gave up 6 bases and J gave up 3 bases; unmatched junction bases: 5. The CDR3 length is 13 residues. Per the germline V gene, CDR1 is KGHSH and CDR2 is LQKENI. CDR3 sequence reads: CASSPGQSYEQYF. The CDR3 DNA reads TGTGCCAGCTCCCCGGGACAGAGCTACGAGCAGTACTTC. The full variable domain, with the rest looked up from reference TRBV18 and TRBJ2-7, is NAGVMQNPRHLVRRRGQEARLRCSPMKGHSHVYWYRQLPEEGLKFMVYLQKENIIDESGMPKERFSAEFPKEGPSILRIQQVVRGDSAAYFCASSPGQSYEQYFGPGTRLTVT.

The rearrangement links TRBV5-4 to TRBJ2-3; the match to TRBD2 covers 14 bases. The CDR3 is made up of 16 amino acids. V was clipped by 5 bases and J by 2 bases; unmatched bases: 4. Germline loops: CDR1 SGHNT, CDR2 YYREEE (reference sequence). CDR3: CASRRTSGGSTDTQYF. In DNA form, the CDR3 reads TGTGCCAGCAGGAGGACTAGCGGGGGGTCCACAGATACGCAGTATTTT.

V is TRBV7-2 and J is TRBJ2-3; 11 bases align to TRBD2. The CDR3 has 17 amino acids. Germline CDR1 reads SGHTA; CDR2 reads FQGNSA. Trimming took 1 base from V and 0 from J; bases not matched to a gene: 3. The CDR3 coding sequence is TGTGCCAGCAGCTTAGTAGCGGGGGGGCCTAGCACAGATACGCAGTATTTT. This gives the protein CASSLVAGGPSTDTQYF.

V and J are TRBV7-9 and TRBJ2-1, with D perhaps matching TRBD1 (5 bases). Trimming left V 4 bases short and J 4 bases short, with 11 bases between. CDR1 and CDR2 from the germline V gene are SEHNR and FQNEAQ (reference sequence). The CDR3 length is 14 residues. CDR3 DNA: TGTGCCAGCAGCTCCCAAACAGGTTACAATGAGCAGTTCTTC. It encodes CASSSQTGYNEQFF.

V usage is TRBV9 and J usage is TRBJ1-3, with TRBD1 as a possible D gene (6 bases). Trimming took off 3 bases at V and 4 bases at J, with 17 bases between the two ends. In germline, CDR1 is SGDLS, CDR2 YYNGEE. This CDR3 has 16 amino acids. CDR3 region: CASSDLKTGQGNTIYF. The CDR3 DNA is TGTGCCAGCAGCGACCTCAAGACAGGACAAGGAAACACCATATATTTT. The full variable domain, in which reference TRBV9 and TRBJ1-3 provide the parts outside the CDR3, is DSGVTQTPKHLITATGQRVTLRCSPRSGDLSVYWYQQSLDQGLQFLIQYYNGEERAKGNILERFSAQQFPDLHSELNLSSLELGDSALYFCASSDLKTGQGNTIYFGEGSWLTVV.

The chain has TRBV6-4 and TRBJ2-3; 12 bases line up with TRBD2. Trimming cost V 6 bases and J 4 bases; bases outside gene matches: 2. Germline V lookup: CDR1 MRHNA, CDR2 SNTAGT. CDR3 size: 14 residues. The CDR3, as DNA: TGTGCCAGCAGCCCTAGCGGGGGGGCAGATACGCAGTATTTT. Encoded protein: CASSPSGGADTQYF.

CDR3 DNA: TGTGCCAGCAGCTCAGTAGCGGGGGGTTACAATGAGCAGTTCTTC. Its translation is CASSSVAGGYNEQFF. The chain couples TRBV6-5 to TRBJ2-1, with 10 nucleotides matching TRBD2. The CDR3 length is 15 residues. CDR1 MNHEY and CDR2 SVGAGI come from the germline V gene. The V segment lost 6 bases and the J segment 4 bases; nucleotides outside the gene matches: 6.

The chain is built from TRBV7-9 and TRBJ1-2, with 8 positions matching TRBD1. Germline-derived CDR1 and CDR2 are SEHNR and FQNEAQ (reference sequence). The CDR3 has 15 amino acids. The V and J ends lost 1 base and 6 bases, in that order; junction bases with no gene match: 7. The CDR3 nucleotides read TGTGCCAGCAGCTTAGGGCAGGGGGCAGACGATGGCTACACCTTC. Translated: CASSLGQGADDGYTF.

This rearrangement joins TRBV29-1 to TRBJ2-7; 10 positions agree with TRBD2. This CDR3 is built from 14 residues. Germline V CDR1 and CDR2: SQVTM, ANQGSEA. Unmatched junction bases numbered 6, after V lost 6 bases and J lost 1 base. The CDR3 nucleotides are TGCAGCGTCCGGACTAGCGGCGATTCCTACGAGCAGTACTTC. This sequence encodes CSVRTSGDSYEQYF.

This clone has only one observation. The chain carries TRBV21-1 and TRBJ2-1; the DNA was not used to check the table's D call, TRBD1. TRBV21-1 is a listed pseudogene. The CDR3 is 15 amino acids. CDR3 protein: CASSSGQGHYNEQFF. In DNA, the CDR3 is TGTGCCAGCAGCTCCGGACAGGGCCACTACAATGAGCAGTTCTTC.

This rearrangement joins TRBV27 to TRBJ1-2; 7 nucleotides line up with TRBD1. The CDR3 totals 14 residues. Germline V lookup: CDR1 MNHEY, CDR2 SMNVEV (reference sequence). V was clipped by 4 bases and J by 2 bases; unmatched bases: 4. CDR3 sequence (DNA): TGTGCCAGCAGTTCTCCGGGACAGAACTATGGCTACACCTTC. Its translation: CASSSPGQNYGYTF.

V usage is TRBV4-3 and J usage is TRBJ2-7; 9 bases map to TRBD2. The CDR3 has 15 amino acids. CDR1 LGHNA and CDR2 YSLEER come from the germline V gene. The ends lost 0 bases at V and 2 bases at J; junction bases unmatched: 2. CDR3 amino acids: CASSQDSSGAYEQYF. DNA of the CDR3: TGCGCCAGCAGCCAAGATTCTAGCGGGGCCTACGAGCAGTACTTC.

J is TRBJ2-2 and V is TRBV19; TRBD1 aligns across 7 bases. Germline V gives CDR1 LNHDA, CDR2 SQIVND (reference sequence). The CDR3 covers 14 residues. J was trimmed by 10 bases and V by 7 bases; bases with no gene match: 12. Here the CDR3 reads CASTPETGTKELFF. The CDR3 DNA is TGTGCCAGTACCCCGGAGACAGGGACGAAGGAGCTGTTTTTT.

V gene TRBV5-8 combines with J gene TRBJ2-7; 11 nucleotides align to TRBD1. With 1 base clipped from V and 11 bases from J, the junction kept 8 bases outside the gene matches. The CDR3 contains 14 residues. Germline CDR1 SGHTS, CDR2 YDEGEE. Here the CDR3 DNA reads TGTGCCAGCAGCTTGAGGGGGACAGGGGGGGCTGAGTACTTC. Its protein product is CASSLRGTGGAEYF.

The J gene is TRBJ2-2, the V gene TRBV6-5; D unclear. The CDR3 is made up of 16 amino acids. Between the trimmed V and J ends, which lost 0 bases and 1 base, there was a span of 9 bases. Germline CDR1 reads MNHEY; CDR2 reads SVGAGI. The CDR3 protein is CASSYSILLNTGELFF. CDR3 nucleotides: TGTGCCAGCAGTTACTCGATACTTCTGAACACCGGGGAGCTGTTTTTT.

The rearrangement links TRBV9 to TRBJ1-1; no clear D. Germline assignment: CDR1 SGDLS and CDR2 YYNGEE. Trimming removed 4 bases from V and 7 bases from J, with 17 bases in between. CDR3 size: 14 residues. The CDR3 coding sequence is TGTGCCAGCAGCCCACGGGTGCAGCAGCGTGAAGCTTTCTTT. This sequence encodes CASSPRVQQREAFF.

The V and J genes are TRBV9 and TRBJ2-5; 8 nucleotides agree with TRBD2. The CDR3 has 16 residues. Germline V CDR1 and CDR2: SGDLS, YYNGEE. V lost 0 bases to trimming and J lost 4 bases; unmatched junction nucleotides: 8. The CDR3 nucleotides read TGTGCCAGCAGCGTAGCCCGGGGGGGCCCACGAGAGACCCAGTACTTC. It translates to CASSVARGGPRETQYF.

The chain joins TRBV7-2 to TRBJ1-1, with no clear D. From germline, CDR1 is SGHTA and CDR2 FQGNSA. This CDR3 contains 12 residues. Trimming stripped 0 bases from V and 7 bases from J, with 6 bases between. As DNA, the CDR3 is TGTGCCAGCAGCTTAGCAGGGAGTGAAGCTTTCTTT. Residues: CASSLAGSEAFF.

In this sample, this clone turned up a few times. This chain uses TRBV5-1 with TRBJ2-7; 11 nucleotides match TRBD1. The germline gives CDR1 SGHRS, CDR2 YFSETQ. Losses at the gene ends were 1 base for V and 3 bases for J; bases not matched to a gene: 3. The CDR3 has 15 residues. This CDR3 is CASSLLGTGGYEQYF. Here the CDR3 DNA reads TGCGCCAGCAGCTTGTTGGGGACAGGGGGCTACGAGCAGTACTTC.

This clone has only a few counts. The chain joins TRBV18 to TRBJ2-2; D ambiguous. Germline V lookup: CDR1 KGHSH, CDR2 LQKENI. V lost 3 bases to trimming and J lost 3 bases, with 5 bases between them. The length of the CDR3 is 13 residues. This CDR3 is CASSPADTGELFF. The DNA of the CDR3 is TGTGCCAGCTCACCGGCCGACACCGGGGAGCTGTTTTTT. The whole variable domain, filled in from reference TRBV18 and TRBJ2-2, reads NAGVMQNPRHLVRRRGQEARLRCSPMKGHSHVYWYRQLPEEGLKFMVYLQKENIIDESGMPKERFSAEFPKEGPSILRIQQVVRGDSAAYFCASSPADTGELFFGEGSRLTVL.

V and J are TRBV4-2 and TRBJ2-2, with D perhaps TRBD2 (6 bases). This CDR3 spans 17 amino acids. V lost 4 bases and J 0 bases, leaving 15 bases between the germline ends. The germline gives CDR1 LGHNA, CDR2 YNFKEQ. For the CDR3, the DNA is TGTGCCAGCAGCCTAGGTGAGGGGACTTCGAACACCGGGGAGCTGTTTTTT. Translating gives CASSLGEGTSNTGELFF.

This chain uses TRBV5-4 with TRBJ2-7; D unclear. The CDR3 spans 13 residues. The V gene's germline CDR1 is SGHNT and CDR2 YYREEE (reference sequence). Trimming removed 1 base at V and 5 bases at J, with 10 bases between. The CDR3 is CASSLFIGNEQYF. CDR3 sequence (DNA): TGTGCCAGCAGCTTGTTCATAGGGAACGAGCAGTACTTC.

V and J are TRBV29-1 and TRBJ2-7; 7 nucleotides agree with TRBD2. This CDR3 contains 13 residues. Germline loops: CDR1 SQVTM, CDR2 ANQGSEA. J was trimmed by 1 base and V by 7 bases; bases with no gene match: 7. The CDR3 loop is CSGGGGGSYEQYF. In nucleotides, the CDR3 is TGCAGCGGGGGGGGAGGAGGGTCCTACGAGCAGTACTTC.